Here is one T cell receptor (beta chain) with its context. Its specificity is not known. This sample stems from a study of PD-1 blockade in classical Hodgkin lymphoma. Whole-study results and caveats: Complete responders matched newly diagnosed patients in baseline diversity. Newly diagnosed patients were reported to start with lower TCR diversity than healthy donors. TCR diversity in CD4+, not CD8+, cells rose significantly by C4D1.

The repertoire was sequenced with immunoSEQ multiplex PCR; TCRdb's copy has only in-frame clones and lacks some. Counted here are around 40,000 clones, around 80% occurring once; the ten biggest clones make up 9.8%. The CDR3 totals 13 residues. V trimming: 5 bases; J trimming: 4 bases; junction bases outside the gene matches: 2. CDR1 is SGHAT, CDR2 FQNNGV, per germline. Sample time point: cycle 4 day 1 (C4D1), after less than 7 weeks of nivolumab. Brentuximab vedotin exposure varied among the patients, all of whom had relapsed after autologous stem cell transplantation. The clonotype originates from a human donor with classical Hodgkin lymphoma. The chain couples TRBV11-2 to TRBJ2-5; TRBD1 matches 9 bases. Sequences were derived from peripheral blood mononuclear cells (PBMCs), sampled before the fourth cycle of nivolumab. CDR3 in amino acids: CASSVGQGETQYF. The DNA for the CDR3 is TGTGCCAGCAGCGTGGGACAGGGAGAGACCCAGTACTTC. The full variable domain, rest sourced from reference TRBV11-2 and TRBJ2-5, is EAGVAQSPRYKIIEKRQSVAFWCNPISGHATLYWYQQILGQGPKLLIQFQNNGVVDDSQLPKDRFSAERLKGVDSTLKIQPAKLEDSAVYLCASSVGQGETQYFGPGTRLLVL.